The 15 T cell receptor beta chains listed next were all sequenced from one sample in a study of vaccination and CD4 T cells after COVID-19 (dated by TCRdb to the early 2020s). The treatment or condition label corresponds to: approximately nine-day PBMC culture with coronavirus spike peptide pools or control peptides (ViraFEST assay). No antigen is known for these receptors. The method was PCR. The listed sequencing device is Illumina iSeq 100. DNA from cultured CD4+ T cells was subjected to TCR sequencing with the Oncomine TCR Beta short-read assay at the Johns Hopkins FTIC core. The public reads were run again by TCRdb, first through fastp at Q25 and then through MiXCR, and only productive beta chains were kept. Every entry covers one CDR3 protein and lists the most common genes and DNA from its rows. Within this sample are 17,000 or so distinct CDR3 sequences, with 60% to 80% of them counted one time only. The ten top clones hold about 16% of the sample.

What was sequenced was CD4+ T cells from blood, cultured in vitro. The receptors derive from a human donor who had recovered from COVID-19.

The CDR3 DNA sequence: TGCAGCGCCGGGGAGGGTGAGCAGTTCTTC. This sequence encodes CSAGEGEQFF. The chain uses TRBV29-1 and TRBJ2-1, with 7 bases identical to TRBD2. Germline V gene lookup returns CDR1 SQVTM and CDR2 ANQGSEA. This CDR3 is 10 amino acids long. J gave up 9 bases and V 7 bases, and 3 bases lay outside the gene matches.

The table lists this clonotype with a count of one. The CDR3 coding sequence is TGTGCCAGTAGGGCCCAGGAGACCCAGTACTTC. Translated, it gives CASRAQETQYF. The chain couples TRBV19 to TRBJ2-5; unclear D gene. The germline V gene has CDR1 LNHDA and CDR2 SQIVND (reference sequence). This CDR3 has 11 amino acids. Deletions cut 6 bases from V and 5 bases from J, with 7 bases between.

This rearrangement joins TRBV6-2 or TRBV6-3 to TRBJ2-3; TRBD2 matches 9 bases. Germline CDR1 MNHEY, CDR2 SVGEGT. The CDR3 sequence is 15 residues long. Germline trimming cut 6 bases from V and 1 base from J; bases unmatched to any gene: 5. The CDR3 loop is CASSQPSGGTDTQYF. DNA for the CDR3: TGTGCCAGCAGCCAACCTAGCGGGGGCACAGATACGCAGTATTTT.

This clonotype was seen a handful of times. The V gene is TRBV2, the J gene TRBJ1-5; possibly TRBD1 for D (5 bases). The germline CDR1 and CDR2 sequences are SNHLY and FYNNEI. V was cut by 2 bases and J by 0 bases, with 11 bases left in between. The CDR3 length is 16 residues. The DNA for the CDR3 is TGTGCCAGCAGTGAACTCGGGGCCACTAGCAATCAGCCCCAGCATTTT. As protein: CASSELGATSNQPQHF. Drawing the rest from reference TRBV2 and TRBJ1-5, the complete variable domain is EPEVTQTPSHQVTQMGQEVILRCVPISNHLYFYWYRQILGQKVEFLVSFYNNEISEKSEIFDDQFSVERPDGSNFTLKIRSTKLEDSAMYFCASSELGATSNQPQHFGDGTRLSIL.

The chain employs TRBV6-1 and TRBJ2-5; TRBD1 agrees at 7 bases. Germline-derived CDR1 and CDR2 are MNHNS and SASEGT. This CDR3 is 14 amino acids long. The J segment lost 2 bases and the V segment lost 7 bases, leaving 7 bases of the junction unmatched. For the CDR3, the DNA is TGTGCCAGCACCCAAGGGACAGCGCAAGAGACCCAGTACTTC. Translated, it gives CASTQGTAQETQYF.

The chain carries TRBV6-1 and TRBJ1-2, with D possibly TRBD1 on 6 matching bases. Germline CDR1 and CDR2: MNHNS and SASEGT. The length of the CDR3 is 14 residues. The ends were cut back, 4 bases at V and 4 bases at J, with 13 bases in the middle. DNA of the CDR3: TGTGCCAGCAGTGCCAGGGGTCTGAGCTATGGCTACACCTTC. Amino acid sequence: CASSARGLSYGYTF.

The gene calls are TRBV11-2 and TRBJ2-2; perhaps TRBD2 as D (6 bases). CDR1 and CDR2 from the germline V gene are SGHAT and FQNNGV. The V end lost 4 bases, the J end lost 4 bases, and 22 bases lay between the germline ends. This CDR3 is 18 amino acids long. The CDR3 DNA follows: TGTGCCAGCAGCTCCGTCCCGGGACTGGTGAAGGGCACCGGGGAGCTGTTTTTT. Its translation: CASSSVPGLVKGTGELFF.

The table lists this clonotype with a few counts. The chain is built from TRBV7-2 and TRBJ1-6; 9 bases agree with TRBD1. The CDR3 runs 17 residues. CDR1 and CDR2 from the germline V gene are SGHTA and FQGNSA. V lost 5 bases, J lost 7 bases, and 12 bases stayed unmatched. Here the CDR3 DNA reads TGTGCCAGCAGCCAAAACCAGGTCGGGACAGGGAATTCACCCCTCCACTTT. Protein sequence: CASSQNQVGTGNSPLHF.

On this clonotype: The missing conserved phenylalanine or tryptophan at the end of this CDR3 makes a read error likely. No DNA is shown, since the ends of the CDR3 on it are uncertain; the CDR3 is the one TCRdb lists. This chain connects TRBV20-1 to TRBJ2-3; no DNA check was done on the table's D call, TRBD2. Termini included, the CDR3 measures 11 amino acids. Germline V CDR1 and CDR2: DFQATT, SNEGSKA (reference sequence). CDR3 region: CSARDQAGGPL.

This clonotype was counted between two and nine times. The J gene is TRBJ2-2, the V gene TRBV27; 11 bases fit TRBD2. V was pared by 6 bases and J by 4 bases, with 10 bases of the junction left unmatched. Germline CDR1 reads MNHEY; CDR2 reads SMNVEV (reference sequence). This CDR3 is built from 17 residues. The CDR3 region has the DNA TGTGCCAGCAGGGGGATAGCGGGAGGGCCCTCCACCGGGGAGCTGTTTTTT. Its protein product is CASRGIAGGPSTGELFF.

The chain recombines TRBV4-3 with TRBJ2-5; D tentatively reads TRBD1 or TRBD2 (5 bases each). Germline V gene sequence: CDR1 LGHNA, CDR2 YSLEER. V was shortened by 2 bases and J by 5 bases, with 15 bases between the two germline ends. The CDR3 spans 15 residues. The CDR3 coding sequence is TGCGCCAGCAGCCAAAATTGGGACGCCGGTGAGACCCAGTACTTC. Protein: CASSQNWDAGETQYF.

The chain is built from TRBV3-1 and TRBJ2-7; 9 nucleotides match TRBD2. With 0 bases clipped from V and 4 bases from J, the junction kept 4 bases outside the gene matches. This CDR3 is 15 amino acids long. The V gene's germline CDR1 is LGHDT and CDR2 YNNKEL (reference sequence). CDR3 sequence reads: CASSQESGGPYEQYF. The CDR3 DNA follows: TGTGCCAGCAGCCAAGAAAGCGGGGGGCCATACGAGCAGTACTTC.

CDR3 protein: CASSKGTGPYRNPTGELFF. The CDR3 nucleotides are TGTGCCAGCAGTAAAGGGACAGGGCCATACCGTAATCCGACCGGGGAGCTGTTTTTT. J is TRBJ2-2 and V is TRBV11-2; TRBD1 aligns across 9 bases. J gave up 5 bases and V 6 bases, and 19 bases lay outside the gene matches. The CDR3 has 19 amino acids. Germline V gene sequence: CDR1 SGHAT, CDR2 FQNNGV.

J is TRBJ1-1 and V is TRBV27; a possible D gene is TRBD1 (5 bases). CDR1 and CDR2 (germline): MNHEY, SMNVEV (reference sequence). CDR3 length: 14 residues. V shed 6 bases and J shed 4 bases, with 15 bases lying between them. The CDR3 here is CASSRDRVGTEAFF. CDR3 in DNA: TGTGCCAGCAGCCGCGACAGAGTTGGCACTGAAGCTTTCTTT.

V usage is TRBV5-4 and J usage is TRBJ2-5; maybe TRBD1 (6 bases). Germline CDR1 is SGHNT and CDR2 is YYREEE (reference sequence). The CDR3 covers 14 residues. Trimming shortened V by 4 bases and J by 2 bases, and 12 bases separated the two germline ends. The CDR3 spells CASSQMGAQETQYF. CDR3 sequence (DNA): TGTGCCAGCAGCCAAATGGGGGCTCAAGAGACCCAGTACTTC.